The 31 T cell receptor beta chains below were found in one sample sequenced in a study of cytomegalovirus exposure and HLA in healthy donors. The PCR made use of 60 Vbeta and 13 Jbeta primers. Repertoires were generated with immunoSEQ multiplex PCR, while TCRdb's copy carries only in-frame clones and drops some. The repertoire consists of 150,000 to 200,000 clones, with more than 60% occurring once and the leading ten covering about 1.5%. Sequencing was carried out using PBMCs. The receptor set was obtained from a man in his late teens or twenties in good health and CMV-seronegative.

This sequence joins TRBV28 and TRBJ2-1, with 7 bases fitting TRBD2. The V segment lost 1 base and the J segment 2 bases; nucleotides outside the gene matches: 17. The germline CDR1 and CDR2 sequences are MDHEN and SYDVKM. The CDR3 spans 20 residues. The CDR3 sequence: CASSLSRGFGGSRPYNEQFF. CDR3 in DNA: TGTGCCAGCAGTTTATCCCGAGGATTCGGCGGGAGTAGGCCCTACAATGAGCAGTTCTTC.

This chain connects TRBV28 to TRBJ2-7; 11 nucleotides agree with TRBD1. The V gene's germline CDR1 is MDHEN and CDR2 SYDVKM. V gave up 4 bases and J gave up 7 bases; unmatched junction bases: 9. The CDR3 runs to 15 residues. The CDR3 region is CASSSPGTGGREQYF. The CDR3, as DNA: TGTGCCAGCAGTTCCCCCGGGACAGGGGGGCGTGAGCAGTACTTC.

The chain is built from TRBV5-8 and TRBJ2-1; the D is unclear. Germline CDR1 SGHTS, CDR2 YDEGEE. V gave up 0 bases and J gave up 4 bases, with 26 bases separating them. CDR3 size: 20 residues. CDR3 region: CASSLVKFSIDTSKYNEQFF. DNA for the CDR3: TGTGCCAGCAGCTTGGTAAAGTTCTCCATTGACACGTCTAAATACAATGAGCAGTTCTTC.

The J gene is TRBJ1-3, the V gene TRBV2, with D possibly being TRBD1 (5 bases). V lost 6 bases, J lost 4 bases, and 19 bases lay in between. Germline CDR1 reads SNHLY; CDR2 reads FYNNEI. The CDR3 is 16 residues long. CDR3 sequence reads: CASSRTFWDSGNTIYF. CDR3 nucleotides: TGTGCCAGCAGCCGTACCTTCTGGGACTCCGGAAACACCATATATTTT.

CDR3 sequence reads: CASRREAGNTEAFF. The CDR3 nucleotides read TGTGCCAGTAGGAGGGAGGCTGGGAACACTGAAGCTTTCTTT. V usage is TRBV19 and J usage is TRBJ1-1, with D hard to call. The V gene lost 6 bases and the J gene lost 1 base, with 12 bases spanning the gap. From germline, CDR1 is LNHDA and CDR2 SQIVND (reference sequence). CDR3 length: 14 residues. Full variable domain (rest looked up from reference TRBV19 and TRBJ1-1): DGGITQSPKYLFRKEGQNVTLSCEQNLNHDAMYWYRQDPGQGLRLIYYSQIVNDFQKGDIAEGYSVSREKKESFPLTVTSAQKNPTAFYLCASRREAGNTEAFFGQGTRLTVV.

V usage is TRBV19 and J usage is TRBJ1-3, with no clear D. The CDR3 consists of 14 residues. Germline loops: CDR1 LNHDA, CDR2 SQIVND (reference sequence). V lost 2 bases to trimming and J lost 0 bases, with 5 bases between them. The CDR3 protein is CASSISRSGNTIYF. In DNA form, the CDR3 reads TGTGCCAGTAGTATATCCCGCTCTGGAAACACCATATATTTT.

This clone has just a few counts. The chain couples TRBV7-2 to TRBJ1-5; D is ambiguous. Between the trimmed V and J ends, which lost 1 base and 0 bases, there was a span of 7 bases. The CDR3 is 15 amino acids. In germline, CDR1 is SGHTA, CDR2 FQGNSA. The CDR3 loop is CASSLGGFSNQPQHF. The CDR3, as DNA: TGTGCCAGCAGCTTAGGAGGGTTTAGCAATCAGCCCCAGCATTTT.

The genes are TRBV4-2 and TRBJ1-3; D gene unclear. The CDR3 sequence is 14 residues long. The V gene lost 6 bases and the J gene lost 7 bases, with 16 bases spanning the gap. CDR1 is LGHNA, CDR2 YNFKEQ, per germline. CDR3 in amino acids: CASRADTVGNTIYF. CDR3 bases: TGTGCCAGCAGGGCAGACACGGTTGGGAACACCATATATTTT.

This chain connects TRBV28 to TRBJ2-7; maybe TRBD2 (6 bases). The V gene's germline CDR1 is MDHEN and CDR2 SYDVKM. The CDR3 consists of 15 residues. With 6 bases removed from V and 4 bases from J, the gap between germline ends came to 19 bases. The CDR3 spells CASSPIRREAYEQYF. The CDR3 DNA reads TGTGCCAGCAGCCCTATACGCAGGGAGGCGTACGAGCAGTACTTC.

This rearrangement joins TRBV7-6 to TRBJ2-3; D not resolved. Germline loops: CDR1 SGHVS, CDR2 FNYEAQ. This CDR3 has 16 residues. V was trimmed by 3 bases and J by 1 base, leaving 14 bases between them. CDR3 region: CASSFTGVRGTDTQYF. The DNA of the CDR3 is TGTGCCAGCAGCTTTACCGGAGTTCGCGGCACAGATACGCAGTATTTT.

This rearrangement joins TRBV7-3 to TRBJ2-1, with 9 bases identical to TRBD2. From germline, CDR1 is SGHTA and CDR2 FQGTGA. V lost 1 base to trimming and J lost 3 bases; unmatched junction nucleotides: 1. The CDR3 runs to 15 residues. The CDR3 bases are TGTGCCAGCAGCTTAAGTAGCGGGAGCTACAATGAGCAGTTCTTC. It translates to CASSLSSGSYNEQFF.

The V call is TRBV11-2, the J call TRBJ2-1, with TRBD2 matching 10 bases. The CDR3 loop spans 18 amino acids. V was clipped by 6 bases and J by 4 bases; unmatched bases: 15. In germline, CDR1 is SGHAT, CDR2 FQNNGV. CDR3 loop: CASSPGRGLALFYNEQFF. The CDR3, as DNA: TGTGCCAGCAGTCCCGGTAGGGGACTAGCGCTGTTTTACAATGAGCAGTTCTTC.

In nucleotides, the CDR3 is TGTGCCTGGGTAGGGCGGGTTGAAGCTTTCTTT. It encodes CAWVGRVEAFF. The rearrangement uses TRBV30 and TRBJ1-1; D unresolved. CDR3 length: 11 residues. The germline CDR1 and CDR2 sequences are GTSNPN and SVGIG (reference sequence). V lost 5 bases to trimming and J lost 7 bases, with 11 bases between them. Full variable domain (rest looked up from reference TRBV30 and TRBJ1-1): SQTIHQWPATLVQPVGSPLSLECTVEGTSNPNLYWYRQAAGRGLQLLFYSVGIGQISSEVPQNLSASRPQDRQFILSSKKLLLSDSGFYLCAWVGRVEAFFGQGTRLTVV.

There are a few counts of this clone. This sequence joins TRBV7-9 and TRBJ2-1; 7 bases match TRBD2. This CDR3 is 13 amino acids long. V trimming: 5 bases; J trimming: 12 bases; junction bases outside the gene matches: 10. Germline values: CDR1 SEHNR, CDR2 FQNEAQ (reference sequence). The CDR3 DNA reads as TGTGCCAGCAGCCGACCTCAGCGGGATTCGCAGTTCTTC. This sequence encodes CASSRPQRDSQFF.

V gene TRBV11-2 combines with J gene TRBJ2-1; D uncertain. The germline V gene has CDR1 SGHAT and CDR2 FQNNGV. V lost 1 base and J 3 bases, leaving 10 bases between the germline ends. CDR3 size: 15 residues. The CDR3, as DNA: TGTGCCAGCAGCTTAGGAGTAGAATACTACAATGAGCAGTTCTTC. It translates to CASSLGVEYYNEQFF.

The chain recombines TRBV23-1 with TRBJ1-2; 8 nucleotides match TRBD1. TRBV23-1 qualifies as an ORF whose function is uncertain. V lost 11 bases and J lost 3; bases outside the gene matches: 8. The CDR3 consists of 13 residues. For the CDR3, the DNA is TGCGCCGCGGACAGCAGGGGGCACTATGGCTACACCTTC. Translation: CAADSRGHYGYTF.

The rearrangement links TRBV6-5 to TRBJ2-7, with 11 bases that match TRBD2. CDR1 MNHEY and CDR2 SVGAGI come from the germline V gene. This CDR3 region has 14 residues. V was pared by 6 bases and J by 6 bases, with 7 bases of the junction left unmatched. The CDR3 sequence: CASSKTSGIVEQYF. CDR3 nucleotides: TGTGCCAGCAGCAAGACTAGCGGGATTGTCGAGCAGTACTTC.

V and J are TRBV5-1 and TRBJ2-7; 10 nucleotides align to TRBD2. Germline trimming cut 7 bases from V and 5 bases from J; bases unmatched to any gene: 12. The CDR3 totals 15 residues. Germline assignment: CDR1 SGHRS and CDR2 YFSETQ. The CDR3 DNA sequence: TGCGCCAGCGGCTCCGGAGCGGGAGGGCCGCACGAGCAGTACTTC. Its protein is CASGSGAGGPHEQYF.

The V gene is TRBV4-3, the J gene TRBJ2-2; TRBD2 aligns across 11 bases. In germline, CDR1 is LGHNA, CDR2 YSLEER. Trimming removed 1 base from V and 4 bases from J; junction bases left unmatched: 2. The CDR3 runs to 16 residues. This CDR3 is CASSQGLAGTTGELFF. The CDR3 region has the DNA TGCGCCAGCAGCCAAGGACTAGCGGGGACCACCGGGGAGCTGTTTTTT.

V usage is TRBV11-2 and J usage is TRBJ2-2; no definite D call. The CDR3 covers 12 residues. V lost 5 bases and J 6 bases, leaving 7 bases between the germline ends. Germline values: CDR1 SGHAT, CDR2 FQNNGV. The DNA of the CDR3 is TGTGCCAGCAGCCGACTCTCCGGGGAGCTGTTTTTT. Its translation: CASSRLSGELFF.

The chain combines TRBV6-1 with TRBJ1-1, with 7 bases fitting TRBD1. Germline trimming cut 6 bases from V and 1 base from J; bases unmatched to any gene: 5. The CDR3 length is 14 residues. Germline loops: CDR1 MNHNS, CDR2 SASEGT. In nucleotides, the CDR3 is TGTGCCAGCAGGCGGACAGGCGCGAACACTGAAGCTTTCTTT. Protein product: CASRRTGANTEAFF.

This clone turned up a few times. The genes are TRBV4-3 and TRBJ2-5; 8 bases are a match to TRBD1. The CDR3 is 16 amino acids. The ends lost 0 bases at V and 4 bases at J; junction bases unmatched: 7. Germline V CDR1 and CDR2: LGHNA, YSLEER. CDR3 nucleotides: TGCGCCAGCAGCCAAGATCGGGGACAGGAGCCAGAGACCCAGTACTTC. Translation gives CASSQDRGQEPETQYF.

This clone was seen a few times. V is TRBV11-1 and J is TRBJ1-6; no firm D call. The CDR3 totals 13 residues. V was clipped by 5 bases and J by 7 bases, with 9 bases between them. CDR1 and CDR2 (germline): SGHAT, FQDESV (reference sequence). The CDR3 reads CASSLGRNSPLHF. Written as DNA, the CDR3 is TGTGCCAGCAGCCTCGGTCGGAATTCACCCCTCCACTTT. Filled out from reference TRBV11-1 and TRBJ1-6, the complete variable domain reads EAEVAQSPRYKITEKSQAVAFWCDPISGHATLYWYRQILGQGPELLVQFQDESVVDDSQLPKDRFSAERLKGVDSTLKIQPAELGDSAMYLCASSLGRNSPLHFGNGTRLTVT.

CDR3 amino acids: CASSQGLAGEEYEQYF. Here the CDR3 DNA reads TGCGCCAGCAGCCAGGGACTAGCGGGAGAAGAGTACGAGCAGTACTTC. J is TRBJ2-7 and V is TRBV4-3, with 14 bases fitting TRBD2. With V trimmed by 3 bases and J by 4 bases, 5 bases remained unmatched. CDR3 length: 16 residues. Germline V gives CDR1 LGHNA, CDR2 YSLEER.

The chain couples TRBV18 to TRBJ1-1, with D unresolved. Trimming took 2 bases from V and 0 from J, leaving 10 bases between them. Germline assignment: CDR1 KGHSH and CDR2 LQKENI. This CDR3 contains 15 residues. The CDR3 sequence: CASSPEKQLNTEAFF. The CDR3 coding sequence is TGTGCCAGCTCACCAGAAAAACAGCTGAACACTGAAGCTTTCTTT.

This chain connects TRBV4-2 to TRBJ2-7, with 8 bases lining up with TRBD2. Trimming took 0 bases from V and 5 from J; bases not matched to a gene: 9. CDR1 and CDR2 from the germline V gene are LGHNA and YNFKEQ. The CDR3 has 16 amino acids. The CDR3 sequence: CASSQDYRGGPHEQYF. The CDR3 DNA sequence: TGTGCCAGCAGCCAAGATTACCGGGGGGGGCCCCACGAGCAGTACTTC.

This chain joins TRBV4-1 and TRBJ1-1; D unresolved. The CDR3 covers 16 residues. V lost 0 bases and J lost 3, with 14 bases in between. Germline V gene data show CDR1 as MGHRA and CDR2 as YSYEKL. CDR3 amino acids: CASSQDPVGGYTEAFF. In nucleotides, the CDR3 is TGCGCCAGCAGCCAAGATCCGGTAGGCGGCTACACTGAAGCTTTCTTT.

The chain couples TRBV18 to TRBJ2-7; a weak D match, TRBD2 (5 bases). V was clipped by 2 bases and J by 7 bases, with 12 bases between them. The CDR3 runs 13 residues. Germline V gene data show CDR1 as KGHSH and CDR2 as LQKENI. This CDR3 is CASSPTEASEQYF. In nucleotides, the CDR3 is TGTGCCAGCTCACCAACGGAGGCCTCTGAGCAGTACTTC.

The J gene is TRBJ2-2, the V gene TRBV4-3; 10 bases are a match to TRBD1. The V gene end was trimmed by 4 bases and the J gene end by 1 base; junction bases not matched to a gene: 9. CDR1 LGHNA and CDR2 YSLEER come from the germline V gene. This CDR3 region has 18 residues. CDR3 nucleotide sequence: TGCGCCAGCAGCCGAAAAATCCGGGACAGGGGGAACACCGGGGAGCTGTTTTTT. This translates into CASSRKIRDRGNTGELFF.

The chain recombines TRBV13 with TRBJ2-7, with 11 bases aligning to TRBD1. CDR3 length equals 16 residues. Germline values: CDR1 PRHDT, CDR2 FYEKMQ (reference sequence). After removal of 3 bases from V and 2 bases from J, the junction contained 6 bases not matched to a gene. CDR3 bases: TGTGCCAGCAGCTTTCGGGACAGGGGGTTCCCCTACGAGCAGTACTTC. It yields the protein CASSFRDRGFPYEQYF.

V and J are TRBV4-3 and TRBJ2-7; maybe TRBD2 (6 bases). The CDR3 consists of 14 residues. Trimming removed 4 bases at V and 5 bases at J, with 15 bases between. Germline-derived CDR1 and CDR2 are LGHNA and YSLEER. The CDR3 DNA reads as TGCGCCAGCAGCCCAAGGATCGGGGGAAACGAGCAGTACTTC. This codes for CASSPRIGGNEQYF.